This TCR beta chain comes out of a study of cytomegalovirus exposure and HLA in healthy donors (TCRdb year 2017). About the study as a whole: An earlier analysis of several hundred of the donors reported 276 Gb of sequence data and more than 90 million unique TCR beta sequences from about 200 million T cells. Because of strong linkage in the cohort, four to six DR-DQ haplotypes were treated as single units for association and clustering. Typing coverage differed by locus: A, B, C, DRB1 and DQB1 were typed in roughly 620-630 donors, DQA1 in 500 to 550, DPA1 in roughly 590, and DPB1 in 400 to 490. Among the roughly 410 genotyped donors, under 90% belonged to the genetic ancestry cluster associated with self-reported Caucasian donors. An early release that covered approximately 600 HLA-typed donors contained about 300 gigabases of sequencing data and approximately 85 million unique TCR sequences. Among about 410 genotyped donors of the cohort, an average of approximately 220,000 unique TCR beta nucleotide sequences was sequenced per donor, of which about 20% were non-productive. Genome-wide SNP genotypes for about 55% of the roughly 670 donors were used in a later genetic analysis, which treated that subset as a discovery cohort. Both class I and class II loci were covered by HLA typing, at four-digit resolution. The study aimed to test whether signatures of past pathogen exposure could be identified by cataloging public T cell receptors. High-throughput TCR immunosequencing, statistical association of individual TCRs with disease status, and machine learning were combined to predict cytomegalovirus infection status. The later analysis used no new phenotypic data to find candidate immune exposures, relying instead on TCR beta sequences and their occurrence across donors. A later analysis re-analyzed previously published TCR beta repertoires from 550 to 700 donors and added high-resolution HLA genotyping to study TCR occurrence patterns. Donor age, sex, ethnicity and CMV serostatus were compiled alongside the repertoire data. Besides the first cohort of around 670 subjects, a separate validation cohort made up of around 120 different subjects was used. Using immunosequencing, the study profiled T cell repertoires from approximately 700 subjects and related those repertoires to cytomegalovirus serostatus. All discovery cohort repertoires had been generated using a single sequencing platform. An earlier analysis of roughly 580 of the donors used high-throughput TCR beta sequencing to judge whether each TCR beta V gene segment behaved as functional or pseudogenic.

Library preparation employed the immunoSEQ multiplex PCR assay. For the multiplex PCR, a mixture combining 60 forward primers for TCR Vbeta segments and 13 reverse primers for TCR Jbeta segments was used. The CDR3 region of rearranged TCR beta genes was amplified from genomic DNA with a multiplex PCR assay. Amplified TCR beta libraries were sequenced as 87-base-pair reads on the Illumina HiSeq System. Concerning the study's data processing: In a later analysis, around 80 million unique TCR beta chains were counted across the 500 to 850 repertoires, and roughly 10 million of these chains were shared by at least two donors. Raw reads were error-corrected and collapsed into unique sequences with a nearest-neighbor algorithm that merged closely related sequences to remove PCR and sequencing errors. To assign V, D and J gene segments, CDR3 sequences were aligned to IMGT reference sequences. For a sequence to be retained, a match of at least six nucleotides was required to both a V gene segment and a J gene segment. Rearrangements were called productive when the CDR3 lacked stop codons and stayed in frame with V and J; all others were non-productive. CDR3 was defined by IMGT convention, running from the second conserved V-encoded cysteine to the conserved J-encoded phenylalanine. In an earlier analysis of 500 to 650 of the donors, sequences lacking an unambiguous match to a single V gene segment were excluded. An earlier analysis of 500 to 700 of the donors classified V segments as functional when productive rearrangements were above 56.7% and as segregating when the standard deviation between donors was above 5%. A statistical classification framework was built to diagnose cytomegalovirus status from the catalog of TCR beta chain sequences. V and J gene assignment, in a later analysis, came from comparing TCR nucleotide sequences with IMGT/GENE-DB human TR gene sequences. The TCRdist pipeline was used in a later analysis to assign CDR3 sequences and most-parsimonious VDJ recombination scenarios. A later analysis defined each TCR beta chain by its CDR3 amino acid sequence plus V-gene family, and excluded reads lacking a unique V-gene family. A later analysis removed 592 highly shared, low-generation-probability nucleotide sequences to deal with suspected cross-contamination and a sequencing artifact. In a later analysis, a clonal expansion index for each public chain was calculated from normalized within-repertoire ranks of inferred template counts. A later analysis computed generation probabilities with a VDJ recombination model fitted to out-of-frame rearrangements, and checked the results against IGoR. A later analysis scored TCR-TCR, TCR-HLA and TCR-CMV co-occurrence with hypergeometric tests, applying a repertoire-size bias correction to TCR pairs. To estimate false discovery rates, a later analysis permuted the HLA or CMV assignments 20 times. A later analysis grouped co-occurring TCRs with DBSCAN, adding TCRdist sequence similarity when clustering within HLA-allele-positive subsets. Co-occurrence clustering excluded repertoires with fewer than 30,000 or more than 120,000 public chains, plus five with anomalous nucleotide sharing. Held by TCRdb, this immuneACCESS table contains in-frame sequences only and omits some clones. Under half of the omission traces to an unresolved V gene where checked; the cause of the rest is unknown. V, J and clone size are taken as reported in that table, and D and trimming were inferred from the DNA itself. The sample table records 150,000 to 200,000 clones; around 74% of these occur just once. Over 2% of the sample belongs to the ten largest clones.

There are 15 amino acids in the CDR3, from cysteine to phenylalanine inclusive. The read is trimmed to its CDR3 DNA, 45 bases read in frame from base 1. Per the germline V gene (reference sequence), SEHNR is the CDR1 and FQNEAQ is the CDR2. As for this clone: Its antigen is not yet known. The junction shows a germline mismatch at one end, possibly a read error.

The cohort consisted of some 730 healthy bone marrow donors. Cohort members were all nominally healthy when sampled, although unrecorded immune exposures were likely present. The donor tested CMV seronegative and was one of the 352 seronegative cohort members. A peripheral blood sample was provided by each donor, and peripheral blood mononuclear cells were used for TCR beta sequencing. Genomic DNA was extracted from the blood cell samples with the Qiagen DNeasy Blood Extraction Kit. What the study reported, not specific to this receptor: A further reported finding was that TCR beta sequences accurately predicted the HLA-A and HLA-B alleles for most subjects in the first cohort. Several of the top co-occurrence clusters appeared to be linked to parvovirus B19, influenza, CMV and Epstein-Barr virus, according to a later analysis. The 87-base-pair reads could not distinguish some IMGT-functional V segments, including TRBV6-2 and TRBV6-3, so those segments were excluded. According to a later analysis, most CMV-associated TCR beta chains appeared to be HLA-restricted, and the HLA associations seemed to be driven largely by CMV exposure. The sequencing pipeline was judged likely to have produced a cluster of highly shared sequence variants as a technical artifact. Cytomegalovirus status was reported to be diagnosed by the classifier with high specificity and sensitivity in both the original and validation cohorts. Because counts were too low, seventeen rarely observed V segments, including chromosome 9 orphons, were left out of the earlier analysis of about 500 of the donors. In an earlier analysis of several hundred of the donors, most TCR beta V segments were observed in productive rearrangements about 90% or about 30% of the time, broadly matching IMGT annotations. A later analysis found that TCR association rates varied across HLA loci, with DRB1 alleles showing the most associated TCRs and HLA-C alleles the fewest. According to the authors, the approach could potentially be generalized to other disease states and immunological phenotypes. When HLA alleles, especially DR and DQ, strongly co-occurred, attributing TCR associations to individual alleles was difficult. In vitro tests confirmed that a few of the cytomegalovirus-associated TCR beta chains recognize cytomegalovirus antigens. CMV serostatus was the only immune exposure information available for the cohort. This cohort had only TCR beta chains sequenced, and the lack of alpha or paired-chain data limited which features could be detected. The presence/absence analyses assumed that sequencing depth was roughly uniform across donors, and that assumption may not be true. Because HLA typing was missing for some donors at each locus, association tests included only the typed subset. The study gave a list of some 150 TCR beta chains associated with cytomegalovirus. In a later analysis, HLA-associated TCR beta chains showed more clonal expansion and lower generation probabilities than non-associated chains that were equally common. Most TCR sequences were observed very rarely across donors, whereas some public TCRs were present in many individuals. V-gene and J-gene trimming of TCR beta chains was associated with a missense DCLRE1C variant in a later genetic analysis, and the association was replicated in an independent cohort. Correlated functional status among segregating V segments might be attributable to linkage disequilibrium, but an unknown experimental factor could not be ruled out. Compared with the roughly 700-donor mean, donors in an Asian-associated ancestry cluster had fewer N-insertions in productive TCRs, according to a later genetic analysis. In a later analysis, some 18,000 TCR beta sequences were associated with specific HLA alleles at a false discovery rate of 0.05.

The rearranged chain carries TRBV7-9 and TRBJ2-4, with 9 central nucleotides matching TRBD1. The receptor was derived from a female donor in good health and CMV-seronegative. The specimen was PBMCs. The nucleotide sequence reads as follows: TGTTCCAGCAGCTTAGGGGACAGGGATTTAGGCATTCAGTACTTC. Protein translation: CSSSLGDRDLGIQYF.